This TCR beta chain was captured by sequencing in a study of blood T cell repertoires in COVID-19. Overall study: There were acute and convalescent COVID-19 samples, and they came from the United States, Italy and Spain. PBMCs, B-cell-depleted T cells, or T cells were the source of the cDNA or gDNA that made up the material.

This CDR3 contains 16 residues. V shed 2 bases and J shed 4 bases, with 18 bases lying between them. CDR1 is MGHRA, CDR2 YSYEKL, per germline. As originally analysed: Quantification of nucleated cells was approximated via reference gene primer amplification. TCRdb's copy holds only in-frame clones and misses some; the assay was immunoSEQ multiplex PCR. That table gives V, J and clone size, and the DNA gave D and trimming. In the table there are some 96,000 clones, roughly 80% of which are singletons. Specimen: peripheral blood. V is TRBV4-1 and J is TRBJ2-7, with D possibly being TRBD2 (6 bases). This receptor was obtained from a human donor in a cohort sampled during active COVID-19. The CDR3 DNA follows: TGCGCCAGCAGCCAACATGGCGGGACTCTAGATTACGAGCAGTACTTC. It is translated as CASSQHGGTLDYEQYF.